The 15 T cell receptor beta chains given below trace back to one sample, sequenced in a study of T-cell reconstitution after alpha-beta-depleted transplantation in children. Construction of the TCRbeta library involved unique molecular identifiers. Via MiXCR, TCRdb re-called the PCR reads, giving one row per CDR3 protein. The repertoire includes 350,000 to 500,000 distinct CDR3 sequences, roughly two fifths of them detected once, and roughly a quarter sits in the top ten. The material was PBMCs, obtained before TCRalphabeta/CD19-depleted stem cell transplant. The origin of the receptors is a girl aged 2-10 years with aplastic anemia, due to receive a stem cell transplant.

The V call is TRBV29-1, the J call TRBJ2-1, with 7 nucleotides matching TRBD1. The CDR3 is 13 amino acids. Germline-derived CDR1 and CDR2 are SQVTM and ANQGSEA. J was trimmed by 4 bases and V by 5 bases; bases with no gene match: 5. CDR3: CSVKTGSYNEQFF. The CDR3 DNA reads TGCAGCGTTAAGACAGGGTCGTACAATGAGCAGTTCTTC.

Turning to this clonotype: Since no conserved phenylalanine or tryptophan closes the CDR3, a read error is the likely cause. The chain uses TRBV20-1 and TRBJ2-7; 8 bases align to TRBD2. Germline values: CDR1 DFQATT, CDR2 SNEGSKA (reference sequence). The CDR3 has 16 residues. The V and J ends lost 6 bases and 1 base, in that order; junction bases with no gene match: 14. CDR3 residues: CSASVAGRDSSYEQYC. The CDR3, as DNA: TGCAGTGCATCTGTAGCCGGGAGGGATTCTTCCTACGAGCAGTACTGC.

This clonotype has only a few counts. The gene calls are TRBV20-1 and TRBJ1-1; unclear D gene. The CDR3 loop spans 11 amino acids. Germline V gene lookup returns CDR1 DFQATT and CDR2 SNEGSKA (reference sequence). Deletions cut 6 bases from V and 4 bases from J, with 9 bases between. The CDR3 nucleotides read TGCAGTGCCGGGCTGAGCACTGAAGCTTTCTTT. Protein sequence: CSAGLSTEAFF.

The rearrangement uses TRBV6-5 and TRBJ1-6; D gene unclear. Trimming cost V 2 bases and J 3 bases, with 5 bases left between them. Germline V gene lookup returns CDR1 MNHEY and CDR2 SVGAGI. CDR3 length equals 14 residues. CDR3 coding DNA: TGTGCCAGCAGTTACAGGGACTATAATTCACCCCTCCACTTT. It specifies CASSYRDYNSPLHF.

This clonotype was found many times. The chain couples TRBV3-1 to TRBJ2-1; maybe TRBD2 (6 bases). Trimming pared 1 base from V and 4 bases from J, leaving 8 bases between. Per germline, CDR1 LGHDT and CDR2 YNNKEL (reference sequence). This CDR3 is built from 14 residues. The CDR3 nucleotides read TGTGCCAGCAGCCAAGCCCGGGGGTACAATGAGCAGTTCTTC. Residues: CASSQARGYNEQFF.

This clonotype was counted a few times. As DNA, the CDR3 is TGTGCCAGCAGCCTAGACAGAGTTCTCGAGCAGTACTTC. Translation gives CASSLDRVLEQYF. This sequence joins TRBV7-2 and TRBJ2-7; perhaps TRBD1 as D (5 bases). Germline V gene sequence: CDR1 SGHTA, CDR2 FQGNSA. The CDR3 runs 13 residues. The V and J ends lost 5 bases and 6 bases respectively, with 14 bases between them.

The rearrangement links TRBV2 to TRBJ2-1, with 9 bases aligning to TRBD2. Germline V CDR1 and CDR2: SNHLY, FYNNEI. This CDR3 spans 14 amino acids. The ends lost 8 bases at V and 1 base at J; junction bases unmatched: 3. CDR3 nucleotide sequence: TGTGCCAGCCGGCGGGAGGGATCCTACAATGAGCAGTTCTTC. Its protein is CASRREGSYNEQFF.

V gene TRBV18 combines with J gene TRBJ2-5, with 10 bases fitting TRBD1. This CDR3 comprises 13 residues. V lost 8 bases to trimming and J lost 3 bases; unmatched junction nucleotides: 3. Germline CDR1 and CDR2: KGHSH and LQKENI. The CDR3 loop is CASRGTGEETQYF. The DNA for the CDR3 is TGTGCCAGCCGTGGGACAGGGGAAGAGACCCAGTACTTC.

The rearrangement joins TRBV20-1 to TRBJ2-7, with TRBD2 matching over 14 bases. There are 13 residues in the CDR3. The V gene end was trimmed by 6 bases and the J gene end by 4 bases; junction bases not matched to a gene: 2. Germline CDR1 reads DFQATT; CDR2 reads SNEGSKA (reference sequence). The CDR3 sequence: CSAGLAGAYEQYF. The CDR3 DNA sequence: TGCAGTGCGGGACTAGCGGGAGCTTACGAGCAGTACTTC.

The chain carries TRBV29-1 and TRBJ2-7, with D tentatively TRBD1 (5 bases). This CDR3 has 13 amino acids. The V gene's germline CDR1 is SQVTM and CDR2 ANQGSEA. Trimming stripped 4 bases from V and 3 bases from J, with 13 bases between. This CDR3 is CSVGTTVSYEQYF. CDR3 DNA: TGCAGCGTTGGGACGACAGTAAGCTACGAGCAGTACTTC.

The chain combines TRBV4-2 with TRBJ1-6; D unresolved. CDR3 size: 16 residues. CDR1 LGHNA and CDR2 YNFKEQ come from the germline V gene. Trimming took 8 bases from V and 4 from J, leaving 18 bases between them. The DNA of the CDR3 is TGTGCCAGCCAAGATAGCCAGAGCATTTATAATTCACCCCTCCACTTT. Translating gives CASQDSQSIYNSPLHF.

This clonotype was observed many times. CDR3 in DNA: TGTGCCAGCAGCCCCCTCCGGACAGGGTGGAACGAGCAGTACTTC. This gives the protein CASSPLRTGWNEQYF. The chain carries TRBV13 and TRBJ2-7; 8 bases agree with TRBD1. Losses at the gene ends were 5 bases for V and 5 bases for J; bases not matched to a gene: 11. The CDR3 runs 15 residues. Germline lookup yields CDR1 PRHDT and CDR2 FYEKMQ (reference sequence).

Many counts were recorded for this clonotype. This chain joins TRBV5-1 and TRBJ2-2; D remains ambiguous. The CDR3 is 17 amino acids. Trimming pared 6 bases from V and 2 bases from J, leaving 20 bases between. Germline V CDR1 and CDR2: SGHRS, YFSETQ. CDR3: CASKQSAPIGNTGELFF. The CDR3 DNA follows: TGCGCCAGCAAACAGTCGGCTCCTATAGGAAACACCGGGGAGCTGTTTTTT.

Details on this clonotype: Given a much more abundant clone one base away, this may be a read error. The chain uses TRBV28 and TRBJ2-5; D perhaps matches TRBD2 (5 bases). The CDR3 has 13 residues. Germline V CDR1 and CDR2: MDHEN, SYDVKM. For the CDR3, the DNA is TGTGCCAGCAGACGGACTGCGCAGGAGACCCTGTACTTC. Its translation is CASRRTAQETLYF.

V and J are TRBV2 and TRBJ2-5; D not certain. Looked up from germline, CDR1 is SNHLY and CDR2 is FYNNEI. The V end lost 5 bases, the J end lost 5 bases, and 18 bases lay between the germline ends. The CDR3 contains 15 residues. CDR3 DNA sequence: TGTGCCAGCAGTAATTCCTTAAATCCAGTGGAGACCCAGTACTTC. Translation: CASSNSLNPVETQYF.